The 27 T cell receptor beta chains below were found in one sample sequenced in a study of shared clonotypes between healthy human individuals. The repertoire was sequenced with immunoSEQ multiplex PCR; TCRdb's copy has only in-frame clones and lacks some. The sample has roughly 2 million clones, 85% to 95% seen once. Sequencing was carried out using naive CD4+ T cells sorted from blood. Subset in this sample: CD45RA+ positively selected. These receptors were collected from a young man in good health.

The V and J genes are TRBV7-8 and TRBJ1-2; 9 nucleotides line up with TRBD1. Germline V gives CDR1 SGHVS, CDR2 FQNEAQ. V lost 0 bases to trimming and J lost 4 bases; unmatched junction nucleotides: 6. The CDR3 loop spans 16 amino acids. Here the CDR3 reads CASSLAGTGSPYGYTF. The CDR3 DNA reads TGTGCCAGCAGCTTAGCTGGGACAGGGTCCCCCTATGGCTACACCTTC.

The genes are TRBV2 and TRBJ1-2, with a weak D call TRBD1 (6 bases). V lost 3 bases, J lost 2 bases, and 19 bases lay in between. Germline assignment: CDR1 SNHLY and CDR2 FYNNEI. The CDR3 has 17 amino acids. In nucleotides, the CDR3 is TGTGCCAGCAGTGAGAGATATCAGGGGAACGGCAACTATGGCTACACCTTC. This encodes CASSERYQGNGNYGYTF.

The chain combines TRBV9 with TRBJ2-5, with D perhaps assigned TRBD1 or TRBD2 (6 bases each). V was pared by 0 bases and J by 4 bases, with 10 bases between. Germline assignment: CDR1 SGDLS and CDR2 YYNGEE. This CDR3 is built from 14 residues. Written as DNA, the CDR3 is TGTGCCAGCAGCGTAGGGGGGGCAACAGAGACCCAGTACTTC. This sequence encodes CASSVGGATETQYF. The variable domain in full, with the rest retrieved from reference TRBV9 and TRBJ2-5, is DSGVTQTPKHLITATGQRVTLRCSPRSGDLSVYWYQQSLDQGLQFLIQYYNGEERAKGNILERFSAQQFPDLHSELNLSSLELGDSALYFCASSVGGATETQYFGPGTRLLVL.

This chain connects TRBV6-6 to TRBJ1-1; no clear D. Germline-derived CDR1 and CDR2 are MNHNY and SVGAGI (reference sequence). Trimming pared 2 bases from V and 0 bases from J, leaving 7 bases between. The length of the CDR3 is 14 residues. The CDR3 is CASSYGNMNTEAFF. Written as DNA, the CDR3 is TGTGCCAGCAGTTACGGAAACATGAACACTGAAGCTTTCTTT.

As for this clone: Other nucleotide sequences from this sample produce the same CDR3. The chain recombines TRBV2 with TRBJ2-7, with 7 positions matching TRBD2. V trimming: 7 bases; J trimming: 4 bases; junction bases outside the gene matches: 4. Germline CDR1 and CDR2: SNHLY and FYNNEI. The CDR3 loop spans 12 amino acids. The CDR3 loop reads CASKSGIYEQYF. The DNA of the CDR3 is TGTGCCAGCAAGAGCGGGATTTACGAGCAGTACTTC.

CDR3 nucleotides: TGTGCCAGCAGCTTGGTATTTGGGACTAGCCGCGAGACCCAGTACTTC. Translated: CASSLVFGTSRETQYF. The V gene is TRBV5-6, the J gene TRBJ2-5; 9 bases line up with TRBD2. V shed 0 bases, J shed 5 bases, and the junction held 8 bases outside the gene matches. CDR1 is SGHDT, CDR2 YYEEEE, per germline. The CDR3 totals 16 residues.

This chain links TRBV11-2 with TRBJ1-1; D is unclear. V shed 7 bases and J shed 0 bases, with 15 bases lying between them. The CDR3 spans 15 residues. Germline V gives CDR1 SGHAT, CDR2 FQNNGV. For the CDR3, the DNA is TGTGCCAGCACATCGGGAGCAGCAATGAACACTGAAGCTTTCTTT. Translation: CASTSGAAMNTEAFF. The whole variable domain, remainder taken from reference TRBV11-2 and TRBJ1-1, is EAGVAQSPRYKIIEKRQSVAFWCNPISGHATLYWYQQILGQGPKLLIQFQNNGVVDDSQLPKDRFSAERLKGVDSTLKIQPAKLEDSAVYLCASTSGAAMNTEAFFGQGTRLTVV.

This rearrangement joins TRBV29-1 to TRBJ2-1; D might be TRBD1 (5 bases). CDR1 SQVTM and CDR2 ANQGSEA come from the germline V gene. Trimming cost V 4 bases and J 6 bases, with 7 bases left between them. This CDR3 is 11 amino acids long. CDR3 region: CSVAGPNEQFF. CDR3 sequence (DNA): TGCAGCGTTGCAGGGCCCAATGAGCAGTTCTTC.

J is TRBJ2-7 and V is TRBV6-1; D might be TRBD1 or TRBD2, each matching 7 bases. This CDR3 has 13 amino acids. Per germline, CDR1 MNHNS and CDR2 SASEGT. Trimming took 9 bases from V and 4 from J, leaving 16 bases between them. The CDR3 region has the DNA TGTGCCAGTAGGGCAGGGGGAGGGTACGAGCAGTACTTC. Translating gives CASRAGGGYEQYF.

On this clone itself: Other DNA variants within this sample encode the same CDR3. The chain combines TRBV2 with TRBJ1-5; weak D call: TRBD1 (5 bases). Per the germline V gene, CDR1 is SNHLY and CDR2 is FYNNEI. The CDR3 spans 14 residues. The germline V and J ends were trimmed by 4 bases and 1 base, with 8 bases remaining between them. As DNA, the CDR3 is TGTGCCAGCAGTGTGCAGGGAAGCAATCAGCCCCAGCATTTT. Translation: CASSVQGSNQPQHF.

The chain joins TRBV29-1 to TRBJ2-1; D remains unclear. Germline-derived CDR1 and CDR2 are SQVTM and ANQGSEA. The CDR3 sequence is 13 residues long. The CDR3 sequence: CSSRKAAYNEQFF. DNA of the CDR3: TGCAGTAGCCGGAAGGCCGCCTACAATGAGCAGTTCTTC.

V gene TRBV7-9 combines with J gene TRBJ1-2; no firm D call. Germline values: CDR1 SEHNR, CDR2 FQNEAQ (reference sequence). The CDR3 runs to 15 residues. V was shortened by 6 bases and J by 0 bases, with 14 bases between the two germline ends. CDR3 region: CASSLSGLPNYGYTF. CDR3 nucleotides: TGTGCCAGCAGTTTGAGTGGGCTCCCTAACTATGGCTACACCTTC.

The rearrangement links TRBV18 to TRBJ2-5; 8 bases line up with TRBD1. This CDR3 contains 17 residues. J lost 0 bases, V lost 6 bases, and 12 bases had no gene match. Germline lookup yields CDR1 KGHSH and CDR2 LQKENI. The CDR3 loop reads CASSPTYTGGYQETQYF. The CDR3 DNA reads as TGTGCCAGCTCGCCGACTTATACAGGGGGTTACCAAGAGACCCAGTACTTC.

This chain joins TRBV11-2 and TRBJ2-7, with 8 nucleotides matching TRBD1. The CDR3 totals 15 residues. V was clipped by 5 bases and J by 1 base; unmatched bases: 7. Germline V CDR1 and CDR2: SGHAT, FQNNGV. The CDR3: CASSPGTGFSYEQYF. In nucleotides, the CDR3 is TGTGCCAGCAGCCCCGGGACAGGTTTTTCCTACGAGCAGTACTTC.

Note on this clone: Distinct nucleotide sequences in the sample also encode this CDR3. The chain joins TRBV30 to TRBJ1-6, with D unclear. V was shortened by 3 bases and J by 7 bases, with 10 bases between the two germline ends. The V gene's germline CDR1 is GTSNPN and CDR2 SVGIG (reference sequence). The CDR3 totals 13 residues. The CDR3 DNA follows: TGTGCCTGGAGCGGTACGACAAATTCACCCCTCCACTTT. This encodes CAWSGTTNSPLHF. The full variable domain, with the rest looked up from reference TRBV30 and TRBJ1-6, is SQTIHQWPATLVQPVGSPLSLECTVEGTSNPNLYWYRQAAGRGLQLLFYSVGIGQISSEVPQNLSASRPQDRQFILSSKKLLLSDSGFYLCAWSGTTNSPLHFGNGTRLTVT.

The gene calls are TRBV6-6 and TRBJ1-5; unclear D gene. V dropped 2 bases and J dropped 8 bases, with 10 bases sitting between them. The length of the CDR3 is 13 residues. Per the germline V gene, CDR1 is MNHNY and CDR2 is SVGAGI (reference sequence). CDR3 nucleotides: TGTGCCAGCAGTTACCCGAAGGCAGAGCCCCAGCATTTT. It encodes CASSYPKAEPQHF.

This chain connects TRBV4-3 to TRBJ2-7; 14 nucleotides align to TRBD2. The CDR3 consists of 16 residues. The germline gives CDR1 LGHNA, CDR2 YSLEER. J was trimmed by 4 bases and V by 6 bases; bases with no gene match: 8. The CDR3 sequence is CASSQTSGRDPYEQYF. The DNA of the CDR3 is TGCGCCAGCAGTCAGACTAGCGGGAGGGATCCATACGAGCAGTACTTC.

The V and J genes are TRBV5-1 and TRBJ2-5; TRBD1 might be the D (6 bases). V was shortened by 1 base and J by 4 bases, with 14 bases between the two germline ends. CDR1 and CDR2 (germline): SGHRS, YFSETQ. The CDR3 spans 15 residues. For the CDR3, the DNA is TGCGCCAGCAGCTTGACAGCAGGGGTCGGAGAGACCCAGTACTTC. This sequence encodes CASSLTAGVGETQYF. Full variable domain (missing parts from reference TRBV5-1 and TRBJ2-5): KAGVTQTPRYLIKTRGQQVTLSCSPISGHRSVSWYQQTPGQGLQFLFEYFSETQRNKGNFPGRFSGRQFSNSRSEMNVSTLELGDSALYLCASSLTAGVGETQYFGPGTRLLVL.

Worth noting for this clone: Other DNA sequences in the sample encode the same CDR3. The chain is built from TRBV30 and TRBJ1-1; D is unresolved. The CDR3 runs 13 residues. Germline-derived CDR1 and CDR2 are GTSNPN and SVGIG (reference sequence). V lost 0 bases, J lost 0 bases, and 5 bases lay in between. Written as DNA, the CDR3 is TGTGCCTGGAGTGTCCAGTTGAACACTGAAGCTTTCTTT. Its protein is CAWSVQLNTEAFF.

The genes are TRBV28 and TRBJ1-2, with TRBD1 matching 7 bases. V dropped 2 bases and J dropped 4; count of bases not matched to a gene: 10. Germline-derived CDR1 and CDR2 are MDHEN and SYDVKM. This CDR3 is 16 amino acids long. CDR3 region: CASSLTPSTGIYGYTF. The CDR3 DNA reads TGTGCCAGCAGTTTAACCCCCTCGACAGGGATCTATGGCTACACCTTC.

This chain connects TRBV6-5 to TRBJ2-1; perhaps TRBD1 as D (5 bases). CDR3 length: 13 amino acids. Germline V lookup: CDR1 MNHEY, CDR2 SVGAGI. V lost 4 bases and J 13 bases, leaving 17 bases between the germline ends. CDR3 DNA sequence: TGTGCCAGCAGTTTAGGGGCGAGCCTTGCTCAGTTCTTC. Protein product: CASSLGASLAQFF.

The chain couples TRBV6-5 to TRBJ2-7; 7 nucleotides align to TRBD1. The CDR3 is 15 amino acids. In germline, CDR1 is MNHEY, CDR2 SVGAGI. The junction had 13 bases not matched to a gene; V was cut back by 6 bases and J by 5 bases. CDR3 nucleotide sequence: TGTGCCAGCAGCAAAGGGGGCGCGTTCATCGACGAGCAGTACTTC. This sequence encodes CASSKGGAFIDEQYF.

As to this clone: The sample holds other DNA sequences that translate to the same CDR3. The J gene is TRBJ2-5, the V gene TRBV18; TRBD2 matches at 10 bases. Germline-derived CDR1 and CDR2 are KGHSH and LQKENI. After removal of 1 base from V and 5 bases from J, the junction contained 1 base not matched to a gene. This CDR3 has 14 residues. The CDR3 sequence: CASSPLAGGETQYF. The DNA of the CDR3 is TGTGCCAGCTCACCACTAGCGGGAGGTGAGACCCAGTACTTC.

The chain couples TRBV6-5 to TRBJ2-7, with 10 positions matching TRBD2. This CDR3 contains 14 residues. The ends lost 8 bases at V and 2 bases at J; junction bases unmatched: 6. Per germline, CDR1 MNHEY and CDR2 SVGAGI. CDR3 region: CASRLAGVAYEQYF. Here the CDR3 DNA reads TGTGCCAGCCGGCTAGCGGGAGTAGCCTACGAGCAGTACTTC.

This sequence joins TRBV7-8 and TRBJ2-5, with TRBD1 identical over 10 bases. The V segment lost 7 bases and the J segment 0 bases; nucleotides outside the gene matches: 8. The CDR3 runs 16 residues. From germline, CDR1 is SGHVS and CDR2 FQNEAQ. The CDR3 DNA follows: TGTGCCAGCACCGGGGACAGGGGATTGTACCAAGAGACCCAGTACTTC. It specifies CASTGDRGLYQETQYF.

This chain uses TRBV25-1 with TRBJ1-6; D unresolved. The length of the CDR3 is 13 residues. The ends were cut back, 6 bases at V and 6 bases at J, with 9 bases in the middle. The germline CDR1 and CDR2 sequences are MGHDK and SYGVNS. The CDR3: CASRGPLNSPLHF. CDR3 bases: TGTGCCAGCAGGGGCCCGCTTAATTCACCCCTCCACTTT.

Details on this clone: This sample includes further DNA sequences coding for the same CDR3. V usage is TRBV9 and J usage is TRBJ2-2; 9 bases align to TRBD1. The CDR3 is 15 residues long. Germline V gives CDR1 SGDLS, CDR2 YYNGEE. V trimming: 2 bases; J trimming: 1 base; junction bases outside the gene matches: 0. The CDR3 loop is CASSVGQGNTGELFF. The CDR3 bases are TGTGCCAGCAGCGTGGGACAGGGGAACACCGGGGAGCTGTTTTTT.